These 9 T cell receptor beta chains came from one sample sequenced in a study of cytomegalovirus exposure and HLA in healthy donors (dated 2017 in TCRdb). Libraries were built with the immunoSEQ multiplex PCR assay. A mixture of 60 forward primers for TCR Vbeta segments and 13 reverse primers for TCR Jbeta segments was used in the multiplex PCR. Not all clones reach the TCRdb copy of this immuneACCESS table, which keeps in-frame sequences only. Checked studies attribute under half of the gap to unresolved V genes and leave the rest unexplained. This sample comprises roughly 100,000 clones, about four fifths of them detected only once. The top ten clonotypes cover approximately 10% of the sample. What was sequenced was PBMCs. The origin of the receptors is a human donor in good health.

V usage is TRBV5-1 and J usage is TRBJ1-3; 7 bases fit TRBD1. The CDR3 runs 16 residues. Trimming took 2 bases from V and 0 from J; bases not matched to a gene: 5. Per germline, CDR1 SGHRS and CDR2 YFSETQ. CDR3 sequence: CASSLTGTASGNTIYF. CDR3 coding DNA: TGCGCCAGCAGCTTAACAGGGACAGCCTCTGGAAACACCATATATTTT.

The V call is TRBV14, the J call TRBJ1-1, with D unresolved. V lost 1 base to trimming and J lost 5 bases, with 11 bases between them. Germline-derived CDR1 and CDR2 are SGHDN and FVKESK. The CDR3 loop spans 14 amino acids. The CDR3 region has the DNA TGTGCCAGCAGCCAAGTTTGGTCGGGGACTGAAGCTTTCTTT. This translates into CASSQVWSGTEAFF.

The chain has TRBV18 and TRBJ2-1; maybe TRBD1 (6 bases). With 8 bases removed from V and 10 bases from J, the gap between germline ends came to 27 bases. CDR1 is KGHSH and CDR2 is LQKENI in the germline V gene. CDR3 size: 16 residues. The CDR3 bases are TGTGCCAGCGTGGGGTCCGGGACAAGGGGTTTCCAAGAGCAGTTCTTC. Its protein is CASVGSGTRGFQEQFF.

The V call is TRBV27, the J call TRBJ1-1; D remains unclear. Germline CDR1 MNHEY, CDR2 SMNVEV (reference sequence). There are 13 residues in the CDR3. The V end was cut by 3 bases, the J end by 1 base, with 6 bases between. Written as DNA, the CDR3 is TGTGCCAGCAGTTTCACGGGGAACACTGAAGCTTTCTTT. Protein: CASSFTGNTEAFF.

This rearrangement joins TRBV6-5 to TRBJ2-1; the match to TRBD2 covers 12 bases. The junction had 0 bases not matched to a gene; V was cut back by 0 bases and J by 6 bases. This CDR3 comprises 15 residues. Per germline, CDR1 MNHEY and CDR2 SVGAGI. DNA of the CDR3: TGTGCCAGCAGTTACTCACTAGCGGGGGGCAATGAGCAGTTCTTC. Residues: CASSYSLAGGNEQFF.

This clone was counted a single time. V gene TRBV4-3 combines with J gene TRBJ2-5, with a possible D match to TRBD2 (5 bases). Trimming shortened V by 0 bases and J by 2 bases, and 13 bases separated the two germline ends. The V gene's germline CDR1 is LGHNA and CDR2 YSLEER. The CDR3 has 16 residues. CDR3 nucleotides: TGCGCCAGCAGCCAAGATGTTACTAGACATCAAGAGACCCAGTACTTC. Its protein is CASSQDVTRHQETQYF.

J is TRBJ1-5 and V is TRBV6-1, with TRBD1 matching over 7 bases. Trimming took 6 bases from V and 4 from J; bases not matched to a gene: 3. CDR3 length: 13 amino acids. Germline V gives CDR1 MNHNS, CDR2 SASEGT. CDR3 sequence reads: CASRGDRNQPQHF. The DNA of the CDR3 is TGTGCCAGCAGAGGGGACAGAAATCAGCCCCAGCATTTT.

The chain employs TRBV7-2 and TRBJ2-7; TRBD2 might be the D (6 bases). V was trimmed by 2 bases and J by 6 bases, leaving 17 bases between them. This CDR3 has 15 amino acids. Germline V gene lookup returns CDR1 SGHTA and CDR2 FQGNSA. The CDR3 nucleotides are TGTGCCAGCAGCTTAAGGGCGGGGATGGGCGTCGAGCAGTACTTC. It translates to CASSLRAGMGVEQYF.

The chain joins TRBV19 to TRBJ1-2; 8 nucleotides match TRBD1. The germline CDR1 and CDR2 sequences are LNHDA and SQIVND (reference sequence). The length of the CDR3 is 16 residues. Trimming at V came to 2 bases and at J to 4 bases, leaving 9 bases not matched to a gene. CDR3: CASSISWTGKVYGYTF. In nucleotides, the CDR3 is TGTGCCAGTAGTATATCCTGGACAGGGAAAGTCTATGGCTACACCTTC.